This T cell receptor beta chain was captured in a study of T cell repertoires in cytomegalovirus infection. Study-wide context: Signatures in public TCR beta sequences pointed to both CMV infection and matching HLA type. Findings and caveats of the study: What dominated the ex vivo response were HLA-C-restricted CMV-specific TCR beta clonotypes. CMV carriers having the relevant HLA were flagged by cumulative public TCR beta family frequency.

One entry per CDR3 protein, called by TCRdb with MiXCR from the reads. The sample comprises roughly 760,000 distinct CDR3 sequences, under 40% of which are singletons, and about 2.8% rests with the top ten. About this clonotype itself: Antigen: not known.

The J segment lost 8 bases and the V segment lost 6 bases, leaving 6 bases of the junction unmatched. The CDR3 contains 14 residues. Germline V gives CDR1 MDHEN, CDR2 SYDVKM. Specimen: PBMCs. The chain recombines TRBV28 with TRBJ1-4, with TRBD1 identical over 10 bases. This receptor was obtained from a human donor in good health (CMV status not recorded). Some clones in this sample may be carry-over from other donors' samples. The CDR3 bases are TGTGCCAGCAGGAAGACAGGGGGCTACGAAAAACTGTTTTTT. Amino acid sequence: CASRKTGGYEKLFF. Variable domain in full (rest from reference TRBV28 and TRBJ1-4): DVKVTQSSRYLVKRTGEKVFLECVQDMDHENMFWYRQDPGLGLRLIYFSYDVKMKEKGDIPEGYSVSREKKERFSLILESASTNQTSMYLCASRKTGGYEKLFFGSGTQLSVL.